This TCR beta chain was identified during a study of blood T cells in healthy people across ages. Primers used in a second PCR of roughly 6 to 12 cycles were a sample-barcoded 5' primer and a J-beta primer mix. TCRdb recomputed calls from the 5' RACE reads with MiXCR, one row per CDR3 protein. The sample has about 930,000 distinct CDR3 sequences, 25% to 35% seen once; the top ten hold roughly a tenth. Germline V lookup: CDR1 MDHEN, CDR2 SYDVKM. The CDR3 is 15 residues long. On this clonotype: Its antigen is currently unknown. Relative to the germline gene, one junction end is altered; a read error may explain this.

Study outcomes and limitations: There was a strong correlation between TCR beta diversity and naive T cell percentage.

The same sample was also used in a study of T cells of mothers and their children. That investigation notes: Each child contributed 3.1 million or so TCR beta CDR3 reads, while each mother contributed over 8.5 million.

The receptor comes from a woman aged 40 to 50 in good health. Sequencing was done on a sample of blood. V is TRBV28 and J is TRBJ2-1; 10 bases are shared with TRBD1. The CDR3 nucleotides read TGTGGCAGCAGTTCACCGGGACAGGGGAGGAATGAGCAGTTCTTC. Protein sequence: CGSSSPGQGRNEQFF. The full variable domain, in which reference TRBV28 and TRBJ2-1 provide the parts outside the CDR3, is DVKVTQSSRYLVKRTGEKVFLECVQDMDHENMFWYRQDPGLGLRLIYFSYDVKMKEKGDIPEGYSVSREKKERFSLILESASTNQTSMYLCGSSSPGQGRNEQFFGPGTRLTVL.